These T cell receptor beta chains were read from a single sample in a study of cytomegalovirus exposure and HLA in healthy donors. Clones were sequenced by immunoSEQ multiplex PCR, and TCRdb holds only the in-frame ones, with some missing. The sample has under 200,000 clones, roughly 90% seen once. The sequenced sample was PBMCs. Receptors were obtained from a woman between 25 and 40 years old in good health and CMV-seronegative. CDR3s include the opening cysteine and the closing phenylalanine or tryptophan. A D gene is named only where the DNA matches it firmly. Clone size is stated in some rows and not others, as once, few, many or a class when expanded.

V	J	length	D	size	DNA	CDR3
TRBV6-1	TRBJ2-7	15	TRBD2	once	TGTGCCAGCAGTGATTTAGCGGGATTCTCCTACGAGCAGTACTTC	CASSDLAGFSYEQYF
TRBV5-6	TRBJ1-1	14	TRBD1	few	TGTGCCAGCAGCTCCCCCGGGACAGGGACTGAAGCTTTCTTT	CASSSPGTGTEAFF
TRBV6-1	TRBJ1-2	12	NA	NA	TGTGCCAGCAGTGACATACAGAAGGGCTACACCTTC	CASSDIQKGYTF
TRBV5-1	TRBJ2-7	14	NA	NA	TGCGCCAGCAGCCTTGGTAACCCATCGGACGAGCAGTACTTC	CASSLGNPSDEQYF
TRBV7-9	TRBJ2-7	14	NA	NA	TGTGCCAGCAGCTTACTAGGCCAGTCCTACGAGCAGTACTTC	CASSLLGQSYEQYF
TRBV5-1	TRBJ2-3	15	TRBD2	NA	TGCGCCAGCAGCTCGACGGGACTAGCGACAGATACGCAGTATTTT	CASSSTGLATDTQYF
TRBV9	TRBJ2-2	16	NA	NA	TGTGCCAGCAGCGTAATGCCTAGCGCCAACACCGGGGAGCTGTTTTTT	CASSVMPSANTGELFF
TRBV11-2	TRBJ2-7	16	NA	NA	TGTGCCAGCAGCCCTCTAGTAGGGGCGAAATGGAAGGAGCAGTACTTC	CASSPLVGAKWKEQYF
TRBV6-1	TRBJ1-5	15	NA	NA	TGTGCCAGCAGTCGGCGGCAGCCTAGCAATCAGCCCCAGCATTTT	CASSRRQPSNQPQHF
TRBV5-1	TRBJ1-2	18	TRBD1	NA	TGCGCCAGCAGCTCCCCGGACAGGCAACCCCAAGCTAACTATGGCTACACCTTC	CASSSPDRQPQANYGYTF
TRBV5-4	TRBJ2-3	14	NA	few	TGTGCCAGCAGCTCCAGCGGCTCGAGGGATACGCAGTATTTT	CASSSSGSRDTQYF
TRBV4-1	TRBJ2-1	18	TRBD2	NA	TGCGCCAGCAGCCAAGCAGGTACCGGGAGGGCCCCCTACAATGAGCAGTTCTTC	CASSQAGTGRAPYNEQFF
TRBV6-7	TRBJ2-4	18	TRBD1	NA	TGTGCCGGACTCCCTCGGACAGGGGGTTTTATAGCCAAAAACATTCAGTACTTC	CAGLPRTGGFIAKNIQYF
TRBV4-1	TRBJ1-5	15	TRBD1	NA	TGCGCCAGCAGCCCGACGGGACAGGGCAATCAGCCCCAGCATTTT	CASSPTGQGNQPQHF
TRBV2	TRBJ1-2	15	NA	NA	TGTGCCAGCAGTGCTCAGGTGGGGGCCCCTGTCGGCTACACCTTC	CASSAQVGAPVGYTF
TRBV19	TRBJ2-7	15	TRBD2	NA	TGTGCCAGTAGTACACTAGCGGGACGCTCCTACGAGCAGTACTTC	CASSTLAGRSYEQYF
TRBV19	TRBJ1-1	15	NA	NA	TGTGCCAGTAGTATAGATCTGAACACGTACACTGAAGCTTTCTTT	CASSIDLNTYTEAFF
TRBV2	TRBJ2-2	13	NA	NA	TGTGCCAGCAGTGAGAGGCGGACCGGGGAGCTGTTTTTT	CASSERRTGELFF
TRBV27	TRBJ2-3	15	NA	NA	TGTGCCAGCAGTTTATCTCCACAGGGTACAGATACGCAGTATTTT	CASSLSPQGTDTQYF
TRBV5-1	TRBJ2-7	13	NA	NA	TGCGCCAGCAGCTCAACAGGGTCCGACGAGCAGTACTTC	CASSSTGSDEQYF
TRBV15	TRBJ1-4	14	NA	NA	TGTGCCACCAGCAGAGATATCGCCGTAGAATTTCCGTTTTTT	CATSRDIAVEFPFF
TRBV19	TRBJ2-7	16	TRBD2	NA	TGTGCCAGTAGTAAGGGACTAGCGGGAGCCCCCTACGAGCAGTACTTC	CASSKGLAGAPYEQYF
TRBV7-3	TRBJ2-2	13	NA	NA	TGTGCCAGCAGCTTAATTTCGACCGGGGAGCTGTTTTTT	CASSLISTGELFF
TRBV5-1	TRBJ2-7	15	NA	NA	TGCGCCAGCAGCCTATTCAGGGAAGATTACTACGAGCAGTACTTC	CASSLFREDYYEQYF
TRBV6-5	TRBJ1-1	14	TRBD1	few	TGTGCCAGCACCCCCCCAGGGGGATACACTGAAGCTTTCTTT	CASTPPGGYTEAFF
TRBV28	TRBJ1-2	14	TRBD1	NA	TGTGCCAGCAGTCTAAAGACAGGGCCCTATGGCTACACCTTC	CASSLKTGPYGYTF